The 23 T cell receptor beta chains presented below share a single source sample, sequenced in a study of lymphopenia after photon versus proton radiotherapy. TCRdb's table, derived via immunoSEQ multiplex PCR, lists solely in-frame clones and lacks some. The top ten hold roughly 1.6% of the sample, which has approximately 7,300 clones, more than 85% seen once. The starting material was peripheral blood, obtained from a patient treated with photon-based radiotherapy. The receptors derive from a woman between 50 and 59 years old with cholangiocarcinoma.

The V and J genes are TRBV4-3 and TRBJ1-5; 7 nucleotides match TRBD1. V was clipped by 4 bases and J by 1 base; unmatched bases: 1. The CDR3 has 14 residues. The germline V gene encodes CDR1 LGHNA and CDR2 YSLEER. As DNA, the CDR3 is TGCGCCAGCAGCCCAGGGGGGAGCAATCAGCCCCAGCATTTT. It translates to CASSPGGSNQPQHF.

This CDR3 reads CASSPSGGHYNEQFF. The CDR3 DNA sequence: TGTGCCAGTAGCCCTAGCGGGGGCCACTACAATGAGCAGTTCTTC. The V and J genes are TRBV19 and TRBJ2-1; 10 positions agree with TRBD2. This CDR3 has 15 amino acids. In germline, CDR1 is LNHDA, CDR2 SQIVND (reference sequence). With 6 bases clipped from V and 3 bases from J, the junction kept 5 bases outside the gene matches. Full variable domain (rest looked up from reference TRBV19 and TRBJ2-1): DGGITQSPKYLFRKEGQNVTLSCEQNLNHDAMYWYRQDPGQGLRLIYYSQIVNDFQKGDIAEGYSVSREKKESFPLTVTSAQKNPTAFYLCASSPSGGHYNEQFFGPGTRLTVL.

The gene calls are TRBV7-2 and TRBJ2-1, with unresolved D. The CDR3 loop spans 12 amino acids. V was cut by 2 bases and J by 8 bases, with 7 bases left in between. Germline lookup yields CDR1 SGHTA and CDR2 FQGNSA. DNA for the CDR3: TGTGCCAGCAGCTTATACAATGATGAGCAGTTCTTC. Its translation is CASSLYNDEQFF.

The rearrangement uses TRBV4-3 and TRBJ1-1; D possibly corresponds to TRBD1 (6 bases). This CDR3 has 15 amino acids. V was cut by 3 bases and J by 4 bases, with 15 bases left in between. Looked up from germline, CDR1 is LGHNA and CDR2 is YSLEER. For the CDR3, the DNA is TGCGCCAGCAGCCAGGATATAGGGGGTTCCACTGAAGCTTTCTTT. The encoded protein is CASSQDIGGSTEAFF.

This chain joins TRBV19 and TRBJ1-2; 11 nucleotides align to TRBD1. The CDR3 has 15 amino acids. The germline V gene has CDR1 LNHDA and CDR2 SQIVND (reference sequence). Germline trimming cut 7 bases from V and 3 bases from J; bases unmatched to any gene: 7. Written as DNA, the CDR3 is TGTGCCAGTATGTCGGGACAGGGGGGCCACTATGGCTACACCTTC. Translating it yields CASMSGQGGHYGYTF.

The V and J genes are TRBV6-5 and TRBJ2-3, with TRBD1 matching over 9 bases. From germline, CDR1 is MNHEY and CDR2 SVGAGI. V shed 5 bases and J 2 bases; nucleotides not matched to a gene: 5. The CDR3 consists of 15 residues. The DNA of the CDR3 is TGTGCCAGCAGTCAAGACAGGGGGTACACAGATACGCAGTATTTT. It encodes CASSQDRGYTDTQYF.

This rearrangement joins TRBV7-2 to TRBJ2-3, with D perhaps matching TRBD2 (7 bases). Per the germline V gene, CDR1 is SGHTA and CDR2 is FQGNSA. This CDR3 region has 15 residues. V was shortened by 7 bases and J by 0 bases, with 14 bases between the two germline ends. The CDR3 here is CASIRRGPSTDTQYF. DNA for the CDR3: TGTGCCAGCATTCGGCGGGGGCCGAGCACAGATACGCAGTATTTT.

The chain links TRBV19 to TRBJ1-1; D remains ambiguous. The V end was cut by 7 bases, the J end by 0 bases, with 15 bases between. The germline V gene has CDR1 LNHDA and CDR2 SQIVND (reference sequence). The CDR3 runs 15 residues. In nucleotides, the CDR3 is TGTGCCAGTAATTACGGCCCCCCTTTGAACACTGAAGCTTTCTTT. It codes for CASNYGPPLNTEAFF. Full variable domain (remainder filled in from reference TRBV19 and TRBJ1-1): DGGITQSPKYLFRKEGQNVTLSCEQNLNHDAMYWYRQDPGQGLRLIYYSQIVNDFQKGDIAEGYSVSREKKESFPLTVTSAQKNPTAFYLCASNYGPPLNTEAFFGQGTRLTVV.

The rearrangement joins TRBV5-4 to TRBJ2-7, with D maybe TRBD1 (5 bases). The ends were cut back, 1 base at V and 3 bases at J, with 8 bases in the middle. In germline, CDR1 is SGHNT, CDR2 YYREEE (reference sequence). The CDR3 has 13 residues. For the CDR3, the DNA is TGTGCCAGCAGCTTGAAGGGGAACTACGAGCAGTACTTC. Protein product: CASSLKGNYEQYF.

The gene calls are TRBV9 and TRBJ1-2; D call uncertain. Trimming shortened V by 0 bases and J by 3 bases, and 15 bases separated the two germline ends. The CDR3 is 16 amino acids. The V gene's germline CDR1 is SGDLS and CDR2 YYNGEE. The CDR3 reads CASSVGLREGHYGYTF. The CDR3, as DNA: TGTGCCAGCAGCGTAGGTTTGCGGGAGGGCCACTATGGCTACACCTTC.

The gene calls are TRBV5-1 and TRBJ1-5; D not certain. The germline V gene has CDR1 SGHRS and CDR2 YFSETQ. The V gene lost 2 bases and the J gene lost 1 base, with 10 bases spanning the gap. The CDR3 loop spans 15 amino acids. CDR3 sequence: CASSFDGDSNQPQHF. CDR3 DNA sequence: TGCGCCAGCAGCTTCGACGGAGACAGCAATCAGCCCCAGCATTTT. The full variable domain, with the rest looked up from reference TRBV5-1 and TRBJ1-5, is KAGVTQTPRYLIKTRGQQVTLSCSPISGHRSVSWYQQTPGQGLQFLFEYFSETQRNKGNFPGRFSGRQFSNSRSEMNVSTLELGDSALYLCASSFDGDSNQPQHFGDGTRLSIL.

This clone has just one count. The V call is TRBV7-9, the J call TRBJ1-4, with 10 bases that match TRBD1. CDR3 length equals 14 residues. Looked up from germline, CDR1 is SEHNR and CDR2 is FQNEAQ (reference sequence). V lost 8 bases and J lost 8; bases outside the gene matches: 8. The CDR3 nucleotides are TGTGCCAGCGGCGTCCGGGACAGGGGAGAAAAACTGTTTTTT. This sequence encodes CASGVRDRGEKLFF. Full variable domain (remainder filled in from reference TRBV7-9 and TRBJ1-4): DTGVSQNPRHKITKRGQNVTFRCDPISEHNRLYWYRQTLGQGPEFLTYFQNEAQLEKSRLLSDRFSAERPKGSFSTLEIQRTEQGDSAMYLCASGVRDRGEKLFFGSGTQLSVL.

The CDR3 sequence: CASSPTSGTDQETQYF. The DNA of the CDR3 is TGTGCCAGCAGTCCTACTTCCGGGACAGATCAAGAGACCCAGTACTTC. The rearrangement joins TRBV7-9 to TRBJ2-5, with 7 bases that match TRBD1. The V gene's germline CDR1 is SEHNR and CDR2 FQNEAQ (reference sequence). Germline trimming cut 6 bases from V and 2 bases from J; bases unmatched to any gene: 12. The CDR3 loop spans 16 amino acids.

The V gene is TRBV19, the J gene TRBJ1-2, with D maybe TRBD1 (5 bases). V was cut by 5 bases and J by 0 bases, with 13 bases left in between. There are 15 residues in the CDR3. CDR1 LNHDA and CDR2 SQIVND come from the germline V gene (reference sequence). The CDR3 nucleotides are TGTGCCAGTAGTCGAGACAGCCCTACTAACTATGGCTACACCTTC. This translates into CASSRDSPTNYGYTF.

The rearrangement joins TRBV7-2 to TRBJ2-3; no clear D. The CDR3 covers 11 residues. Germline V gene data show CDR1 as SGHTA and CDR2 as FQGNSA. V lost 2 bases and J lost 10, with 7 bases in between. The CDR3 DNA follows: TGTGCCAGCAGCTTACTAGGGCCGCAGTATTTT. This encodes CASSLLGPQYF.

This sequence joins TRBV7-2 and TRBJ2-3; 14 nucleotides align to TRBD2. From germline, CDR1 is SGHTA and CDR2 FQGNSA. With 5 bases clipped from V and 7 bases from J, the junction kept 8 bases outside the gene matches. The CDR3 is 16 residues long. The DNA of the CDR3 is TGTGCCAGCAGCCCCCAGGGACTAGCGGGGGCCTATACGCAGTATTTT. This codes for CASSPQGLAGAYTQYF.

This chain links TRBV13 with TRBJ1-1; 7 bases line up with TRBD1. This CDR3 spans 19 amino acids. V lost 3 bases and J lost 1; bases outside the gene matches: 17. Germline V gene lookup returns CDR1 PRHDT and CDR2 FYEKMQ (reference sequence). CDR3 loop: CASSFTYALAGQKNTEAFF. The CDR3 region has the DNA TGTGCCAGCAGCTTTACATACGCGCTCGCGGGACAGAAGAACACTGAAGCTTTCTTT.

The count of this clone is one. It is unclear where the CDR3 begins or ends on the DNA, so no DNA is shown, and the CDR3 is as TCRdb lists it. This sequence joins TRBV18 and TRBJ2-2; the listed D gene, TRBD1, was not tested against the DNA. CDR1 and CDR2 (germline): KGHSH, LQKENI. The CDR3 adds up to 19 amino acids, both ends counted. CDR3 loop: CASSPPTYHRGRRAGELFF.

This rearrangement joins TRBV6-4 to TRBJ1-2; 9 nucleotides align to TRBD1. CDR1 and CDR2 from the germline V gene are MRHNA and SNTAGT. Unmatched junction bases numbered 2, after V lost 4 bases and J lost 5 bases. This CDR3 has 13 amino acids. The CDR3 nucleotides read TGTGCCAGCAGTGTGGGACAGGGTTATGGCTACACCTTC. Translated, it gives CASSVGQGYGYTF.

The V call is TRBV7-2, the J call TRBJ1-4; D not certain. Germline V lookup: CDR1 SGHTA, CDR2 FQGNSA. The ends were cut back, 5 bases at V and 6 bases at J, with 13 bases in the middle. The CDR3 runs to 14 residues. In DNA form, the CDR3 reads TGTGCCAGCAGCCCAGCCCGGGAAGATGAAAAACTGTTTTTT. As protein: CASSPAREDEKLFF. Variable domain in full (rest from reference TRBV7-2 and TRBJ1-4): GAGVSQSPSNKVTEKGKDVELRCDPISGHTALYWYRQSLGQGLEFLIYFQGNSAPDKSGLPSDRFSAERTGGSVSTLTIQRTQQEDSAVYLCASSPAREDEKLFFGSGTQLSVL.

V gene TRBV27 combines with J gene TRBJ1-2, with TRBD1 matching 10 bases. Germline values: CDR1 MNHEY, CDR2 SMNVEV (reference sequence). The CDR3 extends over 16 amino acids. V lost 6 bases and J lost 7; bases outside the gene matches: 14. Written as DNA, the CDR3 is TGTGCCAGCAGGCGGACAGGGGGGCCCTGGGCGGGTGGCTACACCTTC. Protein: CASRRTGGPWAGGYTF.

The chain is built from TRBV19 and TRBJ1-1, with 8 positions matching TRBD1. Per the germline V gene, CDR1 is LNHDA and CDR2 is SQIVND (reference sequence). This CDR3 is built from 13 residues. V dropped 1 base and J dropped 7; count of bases not matched to a gene: 2. The DNA of the CDR3 is TGTGCCAGTAGTATAGCAGGGGGCGGTGAAGCTTTCTTT. Its protein product is CASSIAGGGEAFF.

V is TRBV27 and J is TRBJ2-7; a weak D match, TRBD1 (6 bases). The CDR3 covers 14 residues. The germline V gene encodes CDR1 MNHEY and CDR2 SMNVEV (reference sequence). Trimming took 3 bases from V and 5 from J, leaving 14 bases between them. Here the CDR3 reads CASSFSYREHEQYF. As DNA, the CDR3 is TGTGCCAGCAGTTTCTCCTACAGGGAACACGAGCAGTACTTC.